The T cell receptor (beta chain) described here comes from a study of CD8 T cells in ankylosing spondylitis. Overall study findings and caveats: In reactive arthritis synovial fluid and blood, some motif variants had been reported before. With a CD8+ phenotype, disease-linked clones were relatively rare in peripheral blood. Within ankylosing spondylitis blood, a TCR beta motif made up of seven to nine highly homologous variants appeared to be characteristic. According to the report, clones linked to the disease were significantly enriched in matched synovial fluid samples taken from ankylosing spondylitis patients.

This clonotype has just a few counts. What it binds is unknown. Quantitative molecular-barcoded 5'-RACE generated the TCR beta libraries. TCRdb re-analysed the 5' RACE reads in MiXCR, keeping a single row per CDR3 protein. In the table there are 450,000 or so distinct CDR3 sequences, 25% to 30% of which are singletons. The CDR3 is 13 residues long. V lost 1 base to trimming and J lost 5 bases; unmatched junction nucleotides: 1. Per germline, CDR1 SQVTM and CDR2 ANQGSEA. The V gene is TRBV29-1, the J gene TRBJ2-7, with TRBD1 identical over 11 bases. Specimen: blood, either unsorted or a sorted T cell fraction (not recorded which). This sequence originates from a male donor with ankylosing spondylitis. The CDR3 DNA reads as TGCAGCGTTGAAGGGACAGGGGGCAACGAGCAGTACTTC. This sequence encodes CSVEGTGGNEQYF.